These T cell receptor beta chains were read from a single sample in a study of T cells in Graves' hyperthyroidism and ophthalmopathy. TCRdb independently ran MiXCR on the multiplex PCR reads; one entry per CDR3 protein. Of more than 450,000 distinct CDR3 sequences in the sample, 20% were seen once. The sequenced material came from blood. Source of these receptors: a middle-aged man with Graves' ophthalmopathy. The CDR3 runs from the conserved cysteine through the conserved F or W. Fields, in order: D gene, V gene, CDR3 length, J gene, clone size, CDR3 protein, CDR3 DNA. The D gene is left open where the match is weak. A clone size is listed for some rows: how often the clone was seen (once, few, many), or a class if it is expanded.

TRBD2	TRBV5-1	14	TRBJ2-2	few	CASSPGLVPGELFF	TGCGCCAGCAGCCCGGGACTAGTTCCCGGGGAGCTGTTTTTT
TRBD2	TRBV24-1	15	TRBJ2-5	NA	CATSDPGLAEETQYF	TGTGCCACCAGTGACCCGGGACTAGCGGAAGAGACCCAGTACTTC
TRBD2	TRBV5-1	16	TRBJ2-1	many	CASSSISGASYNEQFF	TGCGCCAGCAGCTCAATTAGCGGGGCCTCCTACAATGAGCAGTTCTTC
NA	TRBV27	16	TRBJ1-4	many	CASSLFGAATNEKLFF	TGTGCCAGCAGTTTATTCGGGGCTGCAACTAATGAAAAACTGTTTTTT
TRBD2	TRBV28	15	TRBJ2-1	few	CASSMAGTSGNEQFF	TGTGCCAGCAGTATGGCCGGGACTAGTGGCAATGAGCAGTTCTTC
TRBD2	TRBV10-1	16	TRBJ2-5	few	CASSDAVTSGRETQYF	TGCGCCAGCAGTGACGCCGTGACTAGCGGGAGAGAGACCCAGTACTTC
NA	TRBV11-2	14	TRBJ2-3	NA	CASSSTGSSLSQYF	TGTGCCAGCAGCTCGACTGGTTCCTCATTATCACAGTATTTT
NA	TRBV6-1	14	TRBJ1-1	few	CASSFLDLNTEAFF	TGTGCCAGCAGTTTTCTAGACCTGAACACTGAAGCTTTCTTT
TRBD1	TRBV9	16	TRBJ2-3	once	CASSIRGGFGTDTQYF	TGTGCCAGCAGCATTAGAGGGGGCTTCGGCACAGATACGCAGTATTTT
NA	TRBV28	15	TRBJ2-5	many	CASRLTGTRGETQYF	TGTGCCAGCAGATTAACAGGAACCCGGGGAGAGACCCAGTACTTC
TRBD1	TRBV6-1	13	TRBJ1-1	few	CASTLQGAAEAFF	TGTGCCAGCACCCTACAGGGGGCCGCTGAAGCTTTCTTT
TRBD2	TRBV4-2	15	TRBJ2-1	NA	CASPGTSQSYNEQFF	TGTGCCAGCCCGGGGACTAGCCAATCCTACAATGAGCAGTTCTTC
TRBD2	TRBV5-7	15	TRBJ2-7	NA	CASIYSGGLSYEQYF	TGTGCCAGTATTTATAGCGGGGGCCTCTCCTACGAGCAGTACTTC
TRBD1	TRBV12-3/TRBV12-4	17	TRBJ2-7	NA	CASSRTTGGLNPYEQYF	TGTGCCAGCAGTCGGACTACAGGGGGGCTCAATCCCTACGAGCAGTACTTC
NA	TRBV6-1	14	TRBJ2-5	many	CASSDPPGVQTQYF	TGTGCCAGCAGTGATCCCCCGGGGGTACAGACCCAGTACTTC
NA	TRBV12-3/TRBV12-4	15	TRBJ2-7	many	CASSRQGGGTYEQYF	TGTGCCAGCAGCCGACAGGGAGGAGGCACCTACGAGCAGTACTTC
NA	TRBV20-1	13	TRBJ1-1	many	CSARVWGAPEAFF	TGCAGTGCTAGAGTGTGGGGGGCCCCTGAAGCTTTCTTT
NA	TRBV7-9	14	TRBJ1-2	few	CASSPDYQGYGYTF	TGTGCCAGCAGCCCGGACTATCAAGGATATGGCTACACCTTC
NA	TRBV11-2	15	TRBJ2-3	many	CASSLGLDITDTQYF	TGTGCCAGCAGCTTAGGACTAGATATCACAGATACGCAGTATTTT
TRBD1	TRBV5-1	16	TRBJ2-7	many	CASSPPRDREPYEQYF	TGCGCCAGCAGCCCACCCCGGGACAGGGAACCCTACGAGCAGTACTTC
TRBD2	TRBV28	14	TRBJ2-1	many	CASGGLAGGNEQFF	TGTGCCAGTGGGGGACTAGCGGGAGGGAATGAGCAGTTCTTC
NA	TRBV20-1	14	TRBJ1-5	NA	CSASQAGYNQPQHF	TGCAGTGCTAGTCAGGCAGGTTACAATCAGCCCCAGCATTTT
NA	TRBV6-1	12	TRBJ1-6	few	CASSATDSPLHF	TGTGCCAGCAGTGCGACAGATTCACCCCTCCACTTT
NA	TRBV7-2	12	TRBJ1-6	NA	CASSPPSRILHF	TGTGCCAGCAGCCCCCCGTCGAGAATCCTCCACTTT
TRBD1	TRBV15	17	TRBJ1-4	NA	CATSRDGLRTGGGKLFF	TGTGCCACCAGCAGAGATGGGTTGAGGACAGGGGGTGGAAAACTGTTTTTT
NA	TRBV20-1	14	TRBJ2-3	NA	CSARASSGTYTQYF	TGCAGTGCTAGAGCTAGCTCGGGGACCTATACGCAGTATTTT
TRBD2	TRBV7-9	16	TRBJ2-5	NA	CASSSRISGGMETQYF	TGTGCCAGCAGCTCCCGTATATCGGGAGGGATGGAGACCCAGTACTTC
TRBD2	TRBV18	16	TRBJ2-3	NA	CASSPPLTSGTDTQYF	TGTGCCAGCTCACCACCGTTGACTAGCGGTACAGATACGCAGTATTTT
NA	TRBV3-1	14	TRBJ2-5	NA	CASSQETHQETQYF	TGTGCCAGCAGCCAAGAGACCCACCAAGAGACCCAGTACTTC
TRBD2	TRBV11-1	15	TRBJ2-1	many	CASSFRTSGINEQFF	TGTGCCAGCAGCTTTAGGACTAGCGGAATCAATGAGCAGTTCTTC
NA	TRBV5-1	15	TRBJ2-3	NA	CASSLVGESTDTQYF	TGCGCCAGCAGCTTGGTTGGGGAAAGTACAGATACGCAGTATTTT
TRBD2	TRBV2	14	TRBJ2-3	NA	CASSSGGASPGQYF	TGTGCCAGCAGTAGCGGGGGGGCCTCCCCCGGGCAGTATTTT
NA	TRBV20-1	15	TRBJ2-5	NA	CSATLSETFQETQYF	TGCAGTGCTACCCTGTCAGAAACCTTCCAAGAGACCCAGTACTTC
NA	TRBV27	12	TRBJ1-6	few	CASSFRHSPLHF	TGTGCCAGCAGTTTTAGGCACTCACCCCTCCACTTT
TRBD2	TRBV6-1	16	TRBJ2-1	few	CASSPFSGSTYNEQFF	TGTGCCAGCAGTCCGTTTAGCGGGTCGACCTACAATGAGCAGTTCTTC
TRBD2	TRBV20-1	15	TRBJ2-7	many	CSASELAGIHYEQYF	TGCAGTGCTAGTGAGCTAGCGGGGATTCACTACGAGCAGTACTTC
NA	TRBV3-1	11	TRBJ2-7	many	CASSQRDEQYF	TGTGCCAGCAGCCAAAGAGACGAGCAGTACTTC
NA	TRBV10-3	14	TRBJ1-1	few	CAISGKGMNTEAFF	TGTGCCATCAGTGGGAAGGGAATGAACACTGAAGCTTTCTTT
TRBD2	TRBV10-3	16	TRBJ2-2	NA	CAISSGLAVNTGELFF	TGTGCCATCAGTTCTGGACTAGCGGTAAACACCGGGGAGCTGTTTTTT
NA	TRBV20-1	12	TRBJ1-1	many	CSAREGATEAFF	TGCAGTGCTAGAGAAGGAGCTACTGAAGCTTTCTTT
TRBD1	TRBV28	16	TRBJ1-1	many	CASSLLTTGANTEAFF	TGTGCCAGCAGTTTATTAACGACAGGGGCGAACACTGAAGCTTTCTTT
TRBD1	TRBV3-1	17	TRBJ1-4	many	CASSQPKDRGRGEKLFF	TGTGCCAGCAGCCAACCGAAGGACAGGGGGCGAGGTGAAAAACTGTTTTTT
NA	TRBV30	13	TRBJ2-3	NA	CAWSGGVGDTQYF	TGTGCCTGGAGTGGGGGGGTGGGCGATACGCAGTATTTT
NA	TRBV29-1	14	TRBJ2-1	NA	CSGRQAFWSNEQFF	TGCAGCGGCCGACAGGCGTTCTGGTCCAATGAGCAGTTCTTC
NA	TRBV27	13	TRBJ1-2	NA	CASSSTRNYGYTF	TGTGCCAGCAGTTCGACACGGAACTATGGCTACACCTTC
TRBD2	TRBV6-2/TRBV6-3	15	TRBJ2-5	many	CASTSAGAGQETQYF	TGTGCCAGCACCTCAGCGGGAGCGGGGCAAGAGACCCAGTACTTC
TRBD2	TRBV2	22	TRBJ2-1	many	CASSEAVVAGARFFSSYNEQFF	TGTGCCAGCAGTGAAGCGGTGGTAGCGGGGGCGCGATTTTTTAGCTCCTACAATGAGCAGTTCTTC
TRBD2	TRBV27	14	TRBJ2-7	many	CASSLRLAAYEQYF	TGTGCCAGCAGCTTACGCCTAGCGGCGTACGAGCAGTACTTC
NA	TRBV30	13	TRBJ2-6	many	CAWSLNGANVLTF	TGTGCCTGGAGTTTAAATGGGGCCAACGTCCTGACTTTC
NA	TRBV14	17	TRBJ2-2	NA	CASSQESSLANTGELFF	TGTGCCAGCAGCCAAGAGTCGAGTCTAGCGAACACCGGGGAGCTGTTTTTT
NA	TRBV5-1	13	TRBJ2-7	NA	CGSKQGPSSEQYF	TGCGGCAGCAAACAGGGCCCTTCCTCCGAGCAGTACTTC
NA	TRBV5-1	13	TRBJ2-1	many	CASSGVASIEQFF	TGCGCCAGCAGCGGGGTGGCTAGCATTGAGCAGTTCTTC
NA	TRBV5-1	14	TRBJ2-5	NA	CASSVEGLGGTQYF	TGTGCCAGCAGCGTAGAGGGGCTCGGGGGGACCCAGTACTTC
NA	TRBV6-1	16	TRBJ2-2	NA	CASSEQGLANTGELFF	TGTGCCAGCAGTGAACAGGGTTTAGCGAACACCGGGGAGCTGTTTTTT
TRBD2	TRBV29-1	14	TRBJ2-7	few	CSVLSQRERYEQYF	TGCAGCGTCCTCTCGCAGCGGGAGCGATACGAGCAGTACTTC